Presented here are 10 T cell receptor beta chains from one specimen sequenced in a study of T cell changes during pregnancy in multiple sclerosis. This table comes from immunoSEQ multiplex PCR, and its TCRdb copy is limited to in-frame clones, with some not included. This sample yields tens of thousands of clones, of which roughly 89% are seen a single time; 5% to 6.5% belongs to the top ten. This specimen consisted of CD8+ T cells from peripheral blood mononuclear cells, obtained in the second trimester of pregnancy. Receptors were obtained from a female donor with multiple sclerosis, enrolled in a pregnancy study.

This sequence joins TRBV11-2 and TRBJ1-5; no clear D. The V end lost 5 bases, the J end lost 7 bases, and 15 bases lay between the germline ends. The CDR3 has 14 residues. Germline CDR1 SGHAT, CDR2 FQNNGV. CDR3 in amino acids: CASSHEGSAQPQHF. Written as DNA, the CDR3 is TGTGCCAGCAGCCATGAGGGCTCGGCACAGCCCCAGCATTTT.

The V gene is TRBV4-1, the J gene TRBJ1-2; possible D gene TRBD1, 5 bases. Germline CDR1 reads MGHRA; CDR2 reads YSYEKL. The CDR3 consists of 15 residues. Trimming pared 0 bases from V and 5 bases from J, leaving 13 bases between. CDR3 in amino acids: CASSQEPGEPYGYTF. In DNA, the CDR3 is TGCGCCAGCAGCCAAGAGCCGGGGGAACCTTATGGCTACACCTTC.

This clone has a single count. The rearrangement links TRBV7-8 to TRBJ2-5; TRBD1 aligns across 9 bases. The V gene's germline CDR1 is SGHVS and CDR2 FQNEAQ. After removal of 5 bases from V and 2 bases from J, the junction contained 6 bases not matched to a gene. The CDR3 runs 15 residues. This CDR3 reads CASSPRDREQETQYF. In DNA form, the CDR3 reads TGTGCCAGCAGCCCCCGGGACAGGGAACAAGAGACCCAGTACTTC.

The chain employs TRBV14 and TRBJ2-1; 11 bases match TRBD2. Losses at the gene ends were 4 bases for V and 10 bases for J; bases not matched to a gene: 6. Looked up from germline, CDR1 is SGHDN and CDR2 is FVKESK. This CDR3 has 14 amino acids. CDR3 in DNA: TGTGCCAGCAGCCTCTTAGCGGGGGGGCGGGAGCAGTTCTTC. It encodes CASSLLAGGREQFF.

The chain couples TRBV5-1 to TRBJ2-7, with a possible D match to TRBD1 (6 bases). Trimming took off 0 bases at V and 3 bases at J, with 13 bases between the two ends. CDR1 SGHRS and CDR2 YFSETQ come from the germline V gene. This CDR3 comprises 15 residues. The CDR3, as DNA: TGCGCCAGCAGCTTGGCCGTACAGGGCGACTACGAGCAGTACTTC. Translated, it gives CASSLAVQGDYEQYF. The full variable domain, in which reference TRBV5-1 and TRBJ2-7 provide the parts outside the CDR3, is KAGVTQTPRYLIKTRGQQVTLSCSPISGHRSVSWYQQTPGQGLQFLFEYFSETQRNKGNFPGRFSGRQFSNSRSEMNVSTLELGDSALYLCASSLAVQGDYEQYFGPGTRLTVT.

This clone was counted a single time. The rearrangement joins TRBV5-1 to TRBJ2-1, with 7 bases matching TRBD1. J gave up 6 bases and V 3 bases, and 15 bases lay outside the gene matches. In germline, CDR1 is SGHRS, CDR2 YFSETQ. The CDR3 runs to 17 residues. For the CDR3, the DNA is TGCGCCAGCAGCTGGGCGACAGGGAACGAATTACGCAATGAGCAGTTCTTC. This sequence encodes CASSWATGNELRNEQFF.

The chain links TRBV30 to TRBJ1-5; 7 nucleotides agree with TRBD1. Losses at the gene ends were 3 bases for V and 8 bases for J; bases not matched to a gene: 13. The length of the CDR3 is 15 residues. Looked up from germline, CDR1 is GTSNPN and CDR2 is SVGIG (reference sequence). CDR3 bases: TGTGCCTGGAGCTCCGGGACAGCTTTTACGGAGCCCCAGCATTTT. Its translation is CAWSSGTAFTEPQHF. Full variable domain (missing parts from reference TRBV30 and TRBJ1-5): SQTIHQWPATLVQPVGSPLSLECTVEGTSNPNLYWYRQAAGRGLQLLFYSVGIGQISSEVPQNLSASRPQDRQFILSSKKLLLSDSGFYLCAWSSGTAFTEPQHFGDGTRLSIL.

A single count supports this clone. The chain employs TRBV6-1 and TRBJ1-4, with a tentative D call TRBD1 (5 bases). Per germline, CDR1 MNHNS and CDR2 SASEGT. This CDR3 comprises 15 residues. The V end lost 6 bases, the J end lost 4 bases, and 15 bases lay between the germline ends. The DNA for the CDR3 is TGTGCCAGCAGAGAGACAGACCCTATTAATGAAAAACTGTTTTTT. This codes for CASRETDPINEKLFF.

This chain's CDR3 is CASSQVQGSDYGYTF. As DNA, the CDR3 is TGCGCCAGCAGCCAAGTCCAGGGGTCCGACTATGGCTACACCTTC. The chain links TRBV4-3 to TRBJ1-2, with D possibly TRBD1 on 6 matching bases. Trimming left V 1 base short and J 3 bases short, with 12 bases between. Germline CDR1 LGHNA, CDR2 YSLEER. The CDR3 has 15 residues.

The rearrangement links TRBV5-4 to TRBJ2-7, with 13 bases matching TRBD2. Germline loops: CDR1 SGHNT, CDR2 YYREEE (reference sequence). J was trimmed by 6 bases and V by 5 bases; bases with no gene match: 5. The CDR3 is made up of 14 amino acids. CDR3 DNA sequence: TGTGCCAGCAGTTCCGGGACTAGCGGGATCGAGCAGTACTTC. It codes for CASSSGTSGIEQYF.